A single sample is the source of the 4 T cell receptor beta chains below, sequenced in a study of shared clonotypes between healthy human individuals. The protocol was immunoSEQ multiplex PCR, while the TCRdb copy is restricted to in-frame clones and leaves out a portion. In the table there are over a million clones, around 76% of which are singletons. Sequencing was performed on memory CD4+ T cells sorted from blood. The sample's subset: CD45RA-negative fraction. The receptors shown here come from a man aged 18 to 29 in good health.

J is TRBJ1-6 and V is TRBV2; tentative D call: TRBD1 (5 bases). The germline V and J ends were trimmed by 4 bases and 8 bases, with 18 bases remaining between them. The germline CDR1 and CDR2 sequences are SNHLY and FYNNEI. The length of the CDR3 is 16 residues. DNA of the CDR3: TGTGCCAGCAGTGTTACTCCAGACGGGACGTATTCACCCCTCCACTTT. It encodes CASSVTPDGTYSPLHF.

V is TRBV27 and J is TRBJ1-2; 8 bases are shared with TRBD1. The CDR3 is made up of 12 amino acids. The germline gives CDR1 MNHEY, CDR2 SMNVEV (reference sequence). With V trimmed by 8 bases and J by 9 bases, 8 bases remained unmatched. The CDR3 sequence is CASHRAGGSYTF. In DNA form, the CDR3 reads TGTGCCAGCCACCGGGCAGGGGGCAGCTACACCTTC.

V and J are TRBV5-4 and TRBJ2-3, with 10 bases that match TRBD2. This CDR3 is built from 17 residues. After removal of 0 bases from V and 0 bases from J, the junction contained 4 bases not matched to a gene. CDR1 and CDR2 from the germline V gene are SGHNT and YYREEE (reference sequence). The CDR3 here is CASSLVTSGLSTDTQYF. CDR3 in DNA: TGTGCCAGCAGCTTGGTGACTAGCGGGCTTAGCACAGATACGCAGTATTTT. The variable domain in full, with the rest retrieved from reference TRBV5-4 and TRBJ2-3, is ETGVTQSPTHLIKTRGQQVTLRCSSQSGHNTVSWYQQALGQGPQFIFQYYREEENGRGNFPPRFSGLQFPNYSSELNVNALELDDSALYLCASSLVTSGLSTDTQYFGPGTRLTVL.

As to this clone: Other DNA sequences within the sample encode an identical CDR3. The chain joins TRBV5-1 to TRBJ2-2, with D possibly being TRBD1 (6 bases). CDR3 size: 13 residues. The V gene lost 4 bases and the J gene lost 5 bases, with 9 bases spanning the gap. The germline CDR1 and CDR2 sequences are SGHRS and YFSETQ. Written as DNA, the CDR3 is TGCGCCAGCAGCCACAGGGAGACCGGGGAGCTGTTTTTT. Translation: CASSHRETGELFF.